Sequencing of this TCR beta chain was carried out in a study of blood T cell repertoires in COVID-19. Study at large: Some COVID-19 samples were acute and others convalescent; all came from the United States, Italy and Spain. PBMCs, B-cell-depleted T cells, or T cells were the source of the cDNA or gDNA that made up the material.

In the study's own analysis: Reference gene primers were amplified, and this amplification served to estimate nucleated cell counts. TCRdb's copy holds only in-frame clones and misses some; the assay was immunoSEQ multiplex PCR. D and trimming come from the DNA, and the V and J calls and clone size come from that table. The sample gives 55,000 to 80,000 clones, roughly four fifths of which show up once; roughly 12% is in the top ten. The germline CDR1 and CDR2 sequences are SGHAT and FQDESV (reference sequence). Trimming removed 3 bases from V and 6 bases from J, with 9 bases in between. The CDR3 totals 13 residues.

The chain carries TRBV11-1 and TRBJ2-1; D perhaps matches TRBD2 (6 bases). The sequencing sample was made of peripheral blood. The origin of this receptor is a human donor in a cohort sampled during active COVID-19. Here the CDR3 reads CASSLGLLNEQFF. The CDR3, as DNA: TGTGCCAGCAGCTTGGGACTCCTCAATGAGCAGTTCTTC. Variable domain in full (rest from reference TRBV11-1 and TRBJ2-1): EAEVAQSPRYKITEKSQAVAFWCDPISGHATLYWYRQILGQGPELLVQFQDESVVDDSQLPKDRFSAERLKGVDSTLKIQPAELGDSAMYLCASSLGLLNEQFFGPGTRLTVL.